The rows below give T cell receptor beta chains drawn from one sample of a study of post-analysis software for immune sequencing data. TCRdb passed the PCR reads through MiXCR, listing each CDR3 protein once. The repertoire consists of almost 700,000 distinct CDR3 sequences, with around 64% occurring once and the leading ten covering 11%. Input material: blood. The source of these receptors is a girl aged 2-10 years with multiple sclerosis. Each CDR3 is given with its conserved first and last residue. Each record gives: CDR3 length, J gene, D gene, clone size, V gene, CDR3 protein, CDR3 DNA. D genes are given only for firm matches. Only part of the rows carry a size: once, few, many, or a class if the clone is expanded.

>16|TRBJ2-4|NA|NA|TRBV7-2
CASSLGEGGGPNIQYF
TGTGCCAGCAGCTTAGGGGAGGGGGGGGGTCCAAACATTCAGTACTTC
>15|TRBJ2-3|TRBD2|NA|TRBV12-3/TRBV12-4
CASNRAGGPTDTQYF
TGTGCCAGCAACCGGGCGGGAGGACCCACAGATACGCAGTATTTT
>14|TRBJ2-4|NA|NA|TRBV5-1
CASSDTGDSSVEYF
TGCGCCAGCAGCGACACGGGGGACTCCAGCGTTGAGTACTTC
>18|TRBJ1-2|NA|NA|TRBV5-1
CASSSSRPGLSSNYGYTF
TGCGCCAGCAGCTCCAGCCGACCGGGTCTATCATCCAACTATGGCTACACCTTC
>15|TRBJ2-5|TRBD2|NA|TRBV7-2
CASSLSGGIGETQYF
TGTGCCAGCAGCCTAAGCGGGGGGATCGGTGAGACCCAGTACTTC
>14|TRBJ1-4|NA|few|TRBV28
CASSWGPSWEKLFF
TGTGCCAGCAGTTGGGGACCCAGCTGGGAAAAACTGTTTTTT
>14|TRBJ1-6|NA|NA|TRBV6-5
CASSPQNYNSPLHF
TGTGCCAGCAGCCCACAAAACTATAATTCGCCCCTCCACTTT
>14|TRBJ2-3|NA|few|TRBV29-1
CSVEDLLGTDTQYF
TGCAGCGTTGAAGATCTTCTGGGCACAGATACGCAGTATTTT
>17|TRBJ2-1|TRBD2|many|TRBV6-5
CASERGASVSVRNEQFF
TGTGCCAGCGAGCGGGGGGCCTCAGTGTCCGTGAGGAATGAGCAGTTCTTC
>15|TRBJ2-1|TRBD2|few|TRBV7-9
CASSKTSGRESEQFF
TGTGCCAGCAGCAAGACTAGCGGGAGGGAAAGTGAGCAGTTCTTC
>14|TRBJ2-3|NA|many|TRBV5-1
CASSVQMSTDTQYF
TGCGCCAGCAGCGTCCAAATGTCAACAGATACGCAGTATTTT
>13|TRBJ1-6|NA|NA|TRBV4-2
CASSQVINSPLHF
TGTGCCAGCAGCCAAGTAATTAATTCACCCCTCCACTTT
>16|TRBJ2-3|NA|NA|TRBV27
CASSFLGRISTDTQYF
TGTGCCAGCAGTTTTCTAGGCAGAATTAGCACAGATACGCAGTATTTT
>14|TRBJ1-1|TRBD1|NA|TRBV6-5
CATLRRGRGTEAFF
TGTGCCACCCTAAGGAGGGGGCGCGGCACTGAAGCTTTCTTT
>14|TRBJ2-4|NA|NA|TRBV7-9
CASSDILAKNIQYF
TGTGCCAGCAGCGACATACTAGCCAAAAACATTCAGTACTTC
>16|TRBJ2-5|NA|NA|TRBV29-1
CSVEAHPGRSGETQYF
TGCAGCGTTGAAGCCCATCCCGGGAGATCTGGGGAGACCCAGTACTTC
>14|TRBJ1-5|NA|NA|TRBV28
CASAGLGLRQPQHF
TGTGCCAGCGCAGGGCTAGGATTGCGGCAGCCCCAGCATTTT
>13|TRBJ1-2|TRBD1|NA|TRBV6-6
CASSYEGAVGYTF
TGTGCCAGCAGTTACGAGGGGGCGGTTGGCTACACCTTC
>15|TRBJ2-5|NA|NA|TRBV25-1
CASSARTIRPGTQYF
TGTGCCAGCAGTGCGCGGACTATCCGCCCCGGGACCCAGTACTTC
>10|TRBJ1-2|NA|NA|TRBV30
CACHVGGYTF
TGTGCCTGCCACGTGGGTGGCTACACCTTC
>15|TRBJ2-7|TRBD1|NA|TRBV12-3/TRBV12-4
CASSFTGTATREQYF
TGTGCCAGCAGTTTCACCGGGACAGCAACCCGCGAGCAGTACTTC
>12|TRBJ2-7|NA|NA|TRBV2
CASSFLAEERYF
TGTGCCAGCAGTTTCTTAGCGGAGGAACGGTACTTC
>15|TRBJ2-7|NA|NA|TRBV6-5
CASSTVRGRSYEQYF
TGTGCCAGCAGTACGGTGAGGGGCAGATCCTACGAGCAGTACTTC
>11|TRBJ2-3|NA|NA|TRBV29-1
CSVDLWDTQYF
TGCAGCGTTGATTTGTGGGATACGCAGTATTTT
>14|TRBJ2-7|NA|few|TRBV29-1
CSVPPRQLSYEQYF
TGCAGCGTCCCCCCGCGGCAGTTAAGCTACGAGCAGTACTTC
>12|TRBJ1-5|NA|NA|TRBV10-3
CAISEAVQPQHF
TGTGCCATCAGTGAGGCGGTACAGCCCCAGCATTTT
>16|TRBJ2-7|TRBD2|NA|TRBV7-9
CASSFPPGLADYEQYF
TGTGCCAGCAGCTTCCCCCCGGGACTAGCGGATTACGAGCAGTACTTC
>14|TRBJ1-5|NA|NA|TRBV12-3/TRBV12-4
CASKAGMSNQPQHF
TGTGCCAGCAAGGCAGGGATGAGCAATCAGCCCCAGCATTTT
>18|TRBJ2-3|TRBD2|NA|TRBV7-9
CASSPPLSGGFGTDTQYF
TGTGCCAGCAGCCCCCCCCTTAGCGGGGGGTTCGGCACAGATACGCAGTATTTT
>14|TRBJ2-5|TRBD2|NA|TRBV20-1
CSATTAGVEETQYF
TGCAGTGCGACGACAGCGGGAGTGGAAGAGACCCAGTACTTC
>13|TRBJ2-5|TRBD2|NA|TRBV9
CASAGGDQEAQYF
TGTGCCAGCGCGGGGGGAGACCAAGAGGCCCAGTACTTC
>15|TRBJ2-3|TRBD2|few|TRBV6-1
CASRGLAGSTDTQYF
TGTGCCAGCAGGGGACTAGCGGGGAGCACAGATACGCAGTATTTT
>14|TRBJ2-1|TRBD2|NA|TRBV20-1
CSVSQTSGYNEQFF
TGCAGTGTAAGTCAGACTAGCGGCTACAATGAGCAGTTCTTC
>14|TRBJ2-2|TRBD1|once|TRBV5-1
CAGSSDRAPGELFF
TGCGCCGGCAGCTCGGACAGGGCCCCCGGGGAGCTGTTTTTT
>14|TRBJ1-5|NA|NA|TRBV2
CASSELGGNQPQHF
TGTGCCAGCAGTGAATTGGGAGGTAATCAGCCCCAGCATTTT
>12|TRBJ2-3|NA|few|TRBV7-3
CASSSADSAQYF
TGTGCCAGCAGCTCAGCCGACTCCGCGCAGTATTTT
>17|TRBJ2-3|NA|NA|TRBV15
CATSTLHRTARTDTQYF
TGTGCCACCAGCACCTTACACAGGACCGCACGGACAGATACGCAGTATTTT
>13|TRBJ2-5|NA|once|TRBV29-1
CSSRDPWGETQYF
TGCAGCTCAAGGGACCCCTGGGGAGAGACCCAGTACTTC
>13|TRBJ2-1|NA|NA|TRBV5-1
CASSLASANEQFF
TGCGCCAGCAGCTTGGCTTCCGCCAATGAGCAGTTCTTC
>15|TRBJ2-7|TRBD2|few|TRBV20-1
CSASEYSGSLYEQYF
TGCAGTGCTAGCGAATATAGCGGGTCCCTCTACGAGCAGTACTTC
>16|TRBJ2-1|TRBD2|NA|TRBV9
CASSGLAGGGYNEQFF
TGTGCCAGCAGCGGACTAGCGGGGGGGGGATACAATGAGCAGTTCTTC